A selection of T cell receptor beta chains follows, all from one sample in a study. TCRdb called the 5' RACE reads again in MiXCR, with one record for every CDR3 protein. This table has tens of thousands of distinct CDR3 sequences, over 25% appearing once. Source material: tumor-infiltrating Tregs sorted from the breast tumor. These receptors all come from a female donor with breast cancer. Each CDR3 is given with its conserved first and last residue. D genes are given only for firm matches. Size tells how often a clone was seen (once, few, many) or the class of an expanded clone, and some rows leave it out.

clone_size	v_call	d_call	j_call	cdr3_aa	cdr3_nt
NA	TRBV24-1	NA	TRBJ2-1	CATSDLYGENNEQFF	TGTGCCACCAGTGACCTTTACGGGGAGAACAATGAGCAGTTCTTC
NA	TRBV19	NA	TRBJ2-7	CASSLVGTSYEQYF	TGTGCCAGTAGTCTAGTGGGCACCTCCTACGAGCAGTACTTC
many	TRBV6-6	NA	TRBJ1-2	CASRSRQYYGYTF	TGTGCCAGCAGGTCTAGACAGTACTATGGCTACACCTTC
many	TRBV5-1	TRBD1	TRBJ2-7	CASSSGQGSYEQYF	TGCGCCAGCAGCTCGGGACAGGGCTCCTACGAGCAGTACTTC
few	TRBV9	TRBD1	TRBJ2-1	CASSVGGQGAGGEQFF	TGTGCCAGCAGCGTGGGGGGACAGGGGGCTGGAGGTGAGCAGTTCTTC
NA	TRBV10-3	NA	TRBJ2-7	CAISVQGTYEQYF	TGTGCCATCAGTGTCCAGGGAACGTACGAGCAGTACTTC
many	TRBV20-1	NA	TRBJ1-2	CSAREGRRQDGYTF	TGCAGTGCTAGAGAGGGGAGGAGACAGGACGGCTACACCTTC
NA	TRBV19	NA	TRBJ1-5	CASSIKGRTANQPQHF	TGTGCCAGTAGTATCAAGGGCAGGACGGCTAATCAGCCCCAGCATTTT
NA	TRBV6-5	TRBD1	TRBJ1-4	CASSVQGATNEKLSF	TGTGCCAGCAGTGTCCAGGGGGCAACTAATGAAAAACTGTCTTTT
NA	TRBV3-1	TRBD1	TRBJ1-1	CASSQVRGITEAFF	TGTGCCAGCAGCCAAGTCAGGGGGATCACTGAAGCTTTCTTT
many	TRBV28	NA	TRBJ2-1	CASTSYVAPEQFF	TGTGCCAGCACCTCGTACGTGGCTCCTGAGCAGTTCTTC
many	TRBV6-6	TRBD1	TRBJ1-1	CASRLTGQNTEAFF	TGTGCCAGCAGATTGACAGGGCAGAACACTGAAGCTTTCTTT
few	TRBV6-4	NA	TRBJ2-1	CASSDSNIAGPYNEQFF	TGTGCCAGCAGTGACTCGAATATAGCCGGCCCCTACAATGAGCAGTTCTTC
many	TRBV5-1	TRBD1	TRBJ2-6	CASSPGTDLLHSGANVLTF	TGCGCCAGCAGCCCTGGGACAGACCTTCTCCACTCTGGGGCCAACGTCCTGACTTTC
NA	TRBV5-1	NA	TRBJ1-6	CASSLDERSPYNSPLHF	TGCGCCAGCAGCTTGGATGAGAGGAGCCCCTATAATTCACCCCTCCACTTT
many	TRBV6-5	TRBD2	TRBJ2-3	CASRERGSTSTDTQYF	TGTGCCAGCAGAGAACGCGGGAGCACAAGCACAGATACGCAGTATTTT
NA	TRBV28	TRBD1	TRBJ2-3	CASGHGTDTDTQYF	TGTGCCAGCGGCCACGGGACAGACACAGATACGCAGTATTTT
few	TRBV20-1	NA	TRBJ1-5	CSGRDSNQPQHF	TGCAGTGGAAGGGATAGCAATCAGCCCCAGCATTTT
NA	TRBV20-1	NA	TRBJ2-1	CSARVGIRNEQFF	TGCAGTGCTAGAGTCGGAATTCGCAATGAGCAGTTCTTC
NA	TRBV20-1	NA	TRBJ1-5	CSAGGSFHQPQHF	TGCAGTGCAGGGGGGTCATTCCATCAGCCCCAGCATTTT
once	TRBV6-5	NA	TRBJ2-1	CASSLRASNEQFF	TGTGCCAGCAGTTTAAGGGCCTCCAATGAGCAGTTCTTC
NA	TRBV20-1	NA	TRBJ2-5	CSARPDQRPSF	TGCAGTGCTAGACCTGACCAACGGCCGTCCTTC
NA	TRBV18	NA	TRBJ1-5	CASSPRGVGQPQHF	TGTGCCAGCTCACCTCGCGGTGTGGGGCAGCCCCAGCATTTT
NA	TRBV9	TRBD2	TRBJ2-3	CASSVVGGSTGTQYF	TGTGCCAGCAGCGTAGTCGGCGGGAGCACAGGTACGCAGTATTTT
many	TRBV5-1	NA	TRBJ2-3	CASSLGRARTDTQYF	TGCGCCAGCAGCTTGGGGAGGGCCCGCACAGATACGCAGTATTTT
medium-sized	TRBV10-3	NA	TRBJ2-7	CAINDLLTYEQYF	TGTGCCATCAACGACCTACTCACTTACGAGCAGTACTTC
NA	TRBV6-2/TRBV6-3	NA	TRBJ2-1	CASSSGTANEQFF	TGTGCCAGCAGTTCCGGAACAGCTAATGAGCAGTTCTTC
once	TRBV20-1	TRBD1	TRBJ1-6	CSARDRVKGQSISPLRF	TGCAGTGCTAGGGATCGTGTAAAGGGACAGTCTATTTCACCCCTCCGCTTT
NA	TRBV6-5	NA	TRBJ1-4	CASSPWGDNEKLFF	TGTGCCAGCTCCCCCTGGGGCGATAATGAAAAACTGTTTTTT
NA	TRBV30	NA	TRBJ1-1	CAWSVQRGGTEAFF	TGTGCCTGGAGTGTCCAACGGGGAGGGACTGAAGCTTTCTTT
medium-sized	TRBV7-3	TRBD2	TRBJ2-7	CASNLRRASGIDEQYF	TGTGCCAGCAACTTGAGGAGGGCTAGCGGGATCGACGAGCAGTACTTC
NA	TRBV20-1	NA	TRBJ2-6	CSARDRQGLYSRANVLTF	TGCAGTGCTAGAGATAGGCAGGGCCTGTACTCTCGGGCCAACGTCCTGACTTTC
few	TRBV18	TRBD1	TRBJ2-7	CASSPGTGDEQYF	TGTGCCAGCTCACCAGGGACAGGGGACGAGCAGTACTTC
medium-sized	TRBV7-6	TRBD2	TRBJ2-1	CASSSSGAYNEQFF	TGTGCCAGCAGCTCTAGCGGAGCCTACAATGAGCAGTTCTTC
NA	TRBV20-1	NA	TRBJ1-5	CNAKTRQLSTDTQHF	TGCAATGCTAAGACCCGACAACTTAGCACAGATACGCAGCATTTT
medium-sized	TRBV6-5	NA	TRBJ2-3	CASSYGDTQYF	TGTGCCAGCAGTTACGGGGATACGCAGTATTTT
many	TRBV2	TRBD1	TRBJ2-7	CASSGDRGYEQYF	TGTGCCAGCAGCGGAGACAGGGGCTACGAGCAGTACTTC
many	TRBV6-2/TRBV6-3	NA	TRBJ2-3	CASGDADTQYF	TGTGCCAGCGGAGACGCAGATACGCAGTATTTT
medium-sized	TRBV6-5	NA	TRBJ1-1	CASSGTQEAFF	TGTGCCAGCAGCGGGACACAAGAAGCTTTCTTT
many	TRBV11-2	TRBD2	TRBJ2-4	CASSPYSSGRALGNIQYF	TGTGCCAGCAGCCCCTACTCTAGCGGGAGGGCCTTGGGGAACATTCAGTACTTC
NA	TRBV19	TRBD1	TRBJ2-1	CASSKWTGGPNEQFF	TGTGCCAGTAGTAAATGGACAGGGGGTCCCAATGAGCAGTTCTTC
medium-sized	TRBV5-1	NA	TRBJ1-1	CASSPDPGDTEAFF	TGCGCCAGCAGCCCGGACCCAGGGGACACTGAAGCTTTCTTT
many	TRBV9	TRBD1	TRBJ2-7	CASSAGQNYEQYF	TGTGCCAGCAGCGCGGGACAGAACTACGAGCAGTACTTC
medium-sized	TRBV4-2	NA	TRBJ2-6	CASSQTGSGANVLTF	TGTGCCAGCAGCCAAACAGGATCTGGGGCCAACGTCCTGACTTTC
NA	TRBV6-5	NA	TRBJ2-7	CASSYAGALYEQYF	TGTGCCAGCAGTTACGCGGGGGCCCTCTACGAGCAGTACTTC
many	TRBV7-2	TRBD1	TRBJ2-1	CASSRGRGQSEQFF	TGTGCCAGCAGCCGAGGCAGGGGGCAAAGTGAGCAGTTCTTC
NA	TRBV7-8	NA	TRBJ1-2	CASSLGGAYGCTF	TGTGCCAGCAGCTTAGGTGGCGCCTATGGCTGCACCTTC
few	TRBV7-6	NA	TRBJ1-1	CASSLDRNTEAFF	TGTGCCAGCAGCTTAGACAGAAACACTGAAGCTTTCTTT
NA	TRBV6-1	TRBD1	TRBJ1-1	CASSETGTGSTEAFF	TGTGCCAGCAGTGAGACCGGGACAGGGAGCACTGAAGCTTTCTTT
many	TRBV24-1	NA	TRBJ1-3	CATSDSRAPGNTIYF	TGTGCCACCAGTGATTCCAGGGCCCCAGGAAACACCATATATTTT
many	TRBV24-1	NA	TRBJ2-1	CATSAPDRVEQFF	TGTGCCACCAGTGCACCCGACCGAGTGGAGCAGTTCTTC
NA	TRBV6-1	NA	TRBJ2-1	CASSGSRPTYNEQFF	TGTGCCAGCAGTGGTTCGAGGCCCACCTACAATGAGCAGTTCTTC
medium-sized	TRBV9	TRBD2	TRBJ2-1	CASSLTGGGYNEQFF	TGTGCCAGCAGCCTCACGGGGGGGGGCTACAATGAGCAGTTCTTC
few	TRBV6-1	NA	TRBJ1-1	CASSENREIEAFF	TGTGCCAGCAGTGAAAACCGGGAGATTGAAGCTTTCTTT
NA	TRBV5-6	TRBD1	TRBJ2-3	CASSGQGFADTQYF	TGTGCCAGCAGCGGACAGGGCTTCGCAGATACGCAGTACTTT
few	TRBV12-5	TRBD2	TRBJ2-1	CASGLVLAGGLNNEQFF	TGTGCTAGTGGTTTGGTACTAGCGGGAGGGCTGAACAATGAGCAGTTCTTC